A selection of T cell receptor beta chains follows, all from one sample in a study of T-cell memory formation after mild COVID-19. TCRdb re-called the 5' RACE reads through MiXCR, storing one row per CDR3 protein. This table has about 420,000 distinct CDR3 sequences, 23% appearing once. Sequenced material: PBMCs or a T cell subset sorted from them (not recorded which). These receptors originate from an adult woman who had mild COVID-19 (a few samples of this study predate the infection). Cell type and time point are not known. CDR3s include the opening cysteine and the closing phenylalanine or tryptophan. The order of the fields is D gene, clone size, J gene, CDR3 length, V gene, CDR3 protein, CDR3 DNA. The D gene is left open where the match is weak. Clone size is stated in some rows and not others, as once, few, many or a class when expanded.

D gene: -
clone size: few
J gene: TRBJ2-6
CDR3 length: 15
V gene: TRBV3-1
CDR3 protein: CASSHRGSGANVLTF
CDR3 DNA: TGTGCCAGCAGCCACAGGGGCTCTGGGGCCAACGTCCTGACTTTC

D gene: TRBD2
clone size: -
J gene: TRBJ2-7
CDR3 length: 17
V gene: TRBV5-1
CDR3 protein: CASSFGGVVGGSYEQYF
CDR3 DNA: TGCGCCAGCAGCTTCGGGGGGGTCGTAGGCGGCTCCTACGAGCAGTACTTC

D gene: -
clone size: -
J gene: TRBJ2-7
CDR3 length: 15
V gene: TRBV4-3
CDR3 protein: CASSQDRPPVGEQYF
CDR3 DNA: TGCGCCAGCAGCCAAGATAGACCCCCCGTCGGCGAGCAGTACTTC

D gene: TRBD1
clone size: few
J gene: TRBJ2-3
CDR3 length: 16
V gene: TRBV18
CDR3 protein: CASSPLPGQGTDTQYF
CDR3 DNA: TGTGCCAGCTCACCACTTCCGGGACAGGGCACAGATACGCAGTATTTT

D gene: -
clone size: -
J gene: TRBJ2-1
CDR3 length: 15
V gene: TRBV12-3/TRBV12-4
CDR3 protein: CASSLESLSYNEQFF
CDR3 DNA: TGTGCCAGCAGTTTAGAGAGCCTCTCCTACAATGAGCAGTTCTTC

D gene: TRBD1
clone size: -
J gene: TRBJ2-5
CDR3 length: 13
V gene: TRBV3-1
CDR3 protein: CASSRRGRETQYF
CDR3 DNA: TGTGCCAGCAGCCGAAGGGGGCGAGAGACCCAGTACTTC

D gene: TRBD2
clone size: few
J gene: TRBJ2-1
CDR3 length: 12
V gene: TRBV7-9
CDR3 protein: CASSIYGGEQFF
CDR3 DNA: TGTGCCAGCAGCATTTACGGGGGGGAGCAGTTCTTC

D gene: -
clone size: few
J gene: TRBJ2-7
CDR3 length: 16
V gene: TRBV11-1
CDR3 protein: CASSPSWTASSYEQYF
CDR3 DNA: TGTGCCAGCAGCCCCTCGTGGACCGCTAGCTCCTACGAGCAGTACTTC

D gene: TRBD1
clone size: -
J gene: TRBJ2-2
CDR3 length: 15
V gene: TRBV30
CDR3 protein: CAWSRDRGNTGELFF
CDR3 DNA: TGTGCCTGGAGCCGGGACAGGGGGAACACCGGGGAGCTGTTTTTT

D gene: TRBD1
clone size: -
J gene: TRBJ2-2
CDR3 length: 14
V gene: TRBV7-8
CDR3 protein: CASSKDRETGELFF
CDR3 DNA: TGTGCCAGCAGCAAGGACAGGGAAACCGGGGAGCTGTTTTTT

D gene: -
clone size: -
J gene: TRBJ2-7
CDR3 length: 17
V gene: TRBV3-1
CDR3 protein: CASSQPTYSTLTYEQYF
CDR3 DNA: TGTGCCAGCAGCCAACCGACTTACAGCACCTTGACCTACGAGCAGTACTTC

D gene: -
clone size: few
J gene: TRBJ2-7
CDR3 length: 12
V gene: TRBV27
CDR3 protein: CASDDSRGEQYF
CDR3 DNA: TGTGCCAGCGATGACTCGAGGGGGGAGCAGTACTTC

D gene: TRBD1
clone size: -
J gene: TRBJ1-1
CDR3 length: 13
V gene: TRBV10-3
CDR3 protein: CATGGQANTEAFF
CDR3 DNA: TGTGCCACCGGAGGACAGGCGAACACTGAAGCTTTCTTT

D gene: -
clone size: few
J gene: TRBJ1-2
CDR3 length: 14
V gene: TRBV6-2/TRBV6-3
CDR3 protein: CASSPGSGGRGYTF
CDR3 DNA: TGTGCCAGCTCCCCAGGGTCCGGTGGTCGAGGCTACACCTTC

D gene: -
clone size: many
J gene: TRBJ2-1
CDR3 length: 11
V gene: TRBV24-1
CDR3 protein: CATSDFDEQFF
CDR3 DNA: TGTGCCACCAGTGATTTTGATGAGCAGTTCTTC

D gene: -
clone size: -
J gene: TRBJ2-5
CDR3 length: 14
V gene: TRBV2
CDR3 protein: CASSRRSLGETQYF
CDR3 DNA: TGTGCCAGCAGTAGACGGAGCTTGGGTGAGACCCAGTACTTC

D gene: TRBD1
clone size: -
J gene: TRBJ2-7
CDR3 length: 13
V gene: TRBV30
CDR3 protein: CAWNRDRAYEQYF
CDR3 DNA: TGTGCCTGGAACCGGGACAGGGCCTACGAGCAGTACTTC

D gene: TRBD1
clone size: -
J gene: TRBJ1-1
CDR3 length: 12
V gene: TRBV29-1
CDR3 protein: CSGGQVNTEAFF
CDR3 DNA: TGCAGCGGGGGACAGGTTAACACTGAAGCTTTCTTT

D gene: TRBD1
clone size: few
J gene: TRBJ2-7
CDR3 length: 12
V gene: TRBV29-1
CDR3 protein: CSASDRDYEQYF
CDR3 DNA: TGCAGTGCCAGCGACAGGGACTACGAGCAGTACTTC

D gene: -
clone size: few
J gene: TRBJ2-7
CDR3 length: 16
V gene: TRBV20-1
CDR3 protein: CSARDGGRGPVYEQYF
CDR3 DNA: TGCAGTGCTAGAGACGGAGGGCGGGGCCCCGTCTACGAGCAGTACTTC

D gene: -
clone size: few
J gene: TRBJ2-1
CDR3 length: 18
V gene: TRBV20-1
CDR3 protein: CSAPTGVPGLAENYEQFF
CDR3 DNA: TGCAGTGCTCCTACAGGGGTTCCTGGACTAGCTGAGAATTATGAGCAGTTCTTC

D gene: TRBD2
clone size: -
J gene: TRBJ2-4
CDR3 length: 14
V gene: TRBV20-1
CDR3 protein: CSSSRGGEMNIQYF
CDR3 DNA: TGCAGTTCGTCCCGCGGGGGGGAGATGAACATTCAGTACTTC

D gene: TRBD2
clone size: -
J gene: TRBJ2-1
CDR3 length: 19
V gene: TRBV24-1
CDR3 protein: CATSDPGSGSLSSYTEQFF
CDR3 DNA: TGTGCCACCAGTGACCCGGGTAGCGGGAGCCTCAGCTCCTACACTGAGCAGTTCTTC

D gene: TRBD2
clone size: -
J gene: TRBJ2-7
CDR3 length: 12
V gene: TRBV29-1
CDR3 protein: CSVASGEYEQYF
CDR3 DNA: TGCAGCGTTGCTAGCGGGGAATACGAGCAGTACTTC

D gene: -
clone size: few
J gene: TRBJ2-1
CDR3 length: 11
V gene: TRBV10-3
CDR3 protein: CAITAGYEQFF
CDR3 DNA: TGTGCCATCACGGCCGGGTATGAGCAGTTCTTC

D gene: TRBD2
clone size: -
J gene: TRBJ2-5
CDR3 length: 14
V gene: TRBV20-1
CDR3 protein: CSADRTSGGETQYF
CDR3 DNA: TGCAGTGCTGATAGGACTAGCGGGGGGGAGACCCAGTACTTC

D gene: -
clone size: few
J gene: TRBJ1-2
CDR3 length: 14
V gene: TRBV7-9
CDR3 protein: CASSLAVSYYGYTF
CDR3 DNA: TGTGCCAGCAGCTTGGCGGTTTCTTACTATGGCTACACCTTC

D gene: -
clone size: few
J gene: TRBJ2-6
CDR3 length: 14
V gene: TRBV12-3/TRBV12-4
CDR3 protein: CASSFTTGANVLTF
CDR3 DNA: TGTGCCAGCAGTTTTACTACTGGGGCCAACGTCCTGACTTTC

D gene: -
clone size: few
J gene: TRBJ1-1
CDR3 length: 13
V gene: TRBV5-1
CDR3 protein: CASSTIRGTEAFF
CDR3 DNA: TGCGCCAGCAGCACCATCAGGGGCACTGAAGCTTTCTTT

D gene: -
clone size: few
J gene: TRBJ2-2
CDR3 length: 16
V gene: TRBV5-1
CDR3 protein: CASSLESGVVTGELFF
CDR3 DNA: TGCGCCAGCAGCTTGGAATCAGGGGTGGTCACCGGGGAGCTGTTTTTT

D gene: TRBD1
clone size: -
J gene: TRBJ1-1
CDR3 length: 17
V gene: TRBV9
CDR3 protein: CASSLLPSQGVSTEAFF
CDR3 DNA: TGTGCCAGCAGCCTACTCCCGTCACAGGGGGTCTCCACTGAAGCTTTCTTT

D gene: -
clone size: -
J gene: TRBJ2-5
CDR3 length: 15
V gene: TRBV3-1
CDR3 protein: CASSLRGSRGETQYF
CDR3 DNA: TGTGCCAGCAGCCTCCGGGGTTCGAGGGGGGAGACCCAGTACTTC

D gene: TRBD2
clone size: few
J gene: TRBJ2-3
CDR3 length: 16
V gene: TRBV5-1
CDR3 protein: CASSWTSGHSTDTQYF
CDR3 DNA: TGCGCCAGCAGCTGGACTAGCGGACATAGCACAGATACGCAGTATTTT

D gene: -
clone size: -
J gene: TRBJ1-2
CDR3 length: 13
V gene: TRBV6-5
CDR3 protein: CASSQTGRYGYTF
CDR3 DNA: TGTGCCAGCAGTCAGACAGGACGCTATGGCTACACCTTC

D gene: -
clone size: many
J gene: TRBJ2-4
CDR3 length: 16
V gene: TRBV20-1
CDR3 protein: CSARPQGGATKNIQYF
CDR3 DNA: TGCAGTGCTAGGCCCCAGGGGGGGGCGACCAAAAACATTCAGTACTTC

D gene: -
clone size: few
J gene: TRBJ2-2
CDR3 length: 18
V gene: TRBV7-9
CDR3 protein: CASSLGPPGAPNTGELFF
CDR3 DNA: TGTGCCAGCAGCTTAGGGCCACCAGGGGCCCCGAACACCGGGGAGCTGTTTTTT

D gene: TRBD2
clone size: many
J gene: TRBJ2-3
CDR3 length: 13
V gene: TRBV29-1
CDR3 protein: CSHGGGASDTQYF
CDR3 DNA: TGCAGTCATGGCGGGGGGGCAAGTGATACGCAGTATTTT

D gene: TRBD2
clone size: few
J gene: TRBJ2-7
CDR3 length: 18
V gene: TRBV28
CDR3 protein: CASSLPTSGRAIDYEQYF
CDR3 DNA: TGTGCCAGCAGTTTACCTACTAGCGGGAGGGCCATTGACTACGAGCAGTACTTC

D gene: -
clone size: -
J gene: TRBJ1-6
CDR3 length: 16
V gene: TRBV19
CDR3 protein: CASSHGLARGNSPLHF
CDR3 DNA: TGTGCCAGTAGTCACGGCTTAGCTCGTGGGAATTCACCCCTCCACTTT

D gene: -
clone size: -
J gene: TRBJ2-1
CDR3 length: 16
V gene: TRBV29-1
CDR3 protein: CSGTGSLWGGYNEQFF
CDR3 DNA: TGCAGCGGGACAGGGTCCCTTTGGGGGGGGTACAATGAGCAGTTCTTC

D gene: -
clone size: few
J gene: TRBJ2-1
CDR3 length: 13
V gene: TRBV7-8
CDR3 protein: CASSHRGANEQFF
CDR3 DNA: TGTGCCAGCAGCCATCGAGGGGCCAATGAGCAGTTCTTC

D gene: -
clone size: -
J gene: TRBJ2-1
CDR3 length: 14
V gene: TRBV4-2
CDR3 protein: CASSQWLGPNEQFF
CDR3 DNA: TGTGCCAGCAGCCAATGGTTAGGCCCCAATGAGCAGTTCTTC

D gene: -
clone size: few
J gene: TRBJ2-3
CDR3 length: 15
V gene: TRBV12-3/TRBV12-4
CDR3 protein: CASSLRRGLTDTQYF
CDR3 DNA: TGTGCCAGCAGTTTACGGCGGGGACTCACAGATACGCAGTATTTT

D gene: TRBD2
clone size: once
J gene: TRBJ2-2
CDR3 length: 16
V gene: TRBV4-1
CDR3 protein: CASSQGLAGFTGELFF
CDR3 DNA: TGCGCCAGCAGCCAAGGACTAGCGGGGTTTACCGGGGAGCTGTTTTTT

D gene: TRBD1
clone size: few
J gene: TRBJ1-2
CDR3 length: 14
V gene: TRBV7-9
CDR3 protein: CASSRGQLNYGYTF
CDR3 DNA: TGTGCCAGCAGCCGGGGACAGCTCAACTATGGCTACACCTTC

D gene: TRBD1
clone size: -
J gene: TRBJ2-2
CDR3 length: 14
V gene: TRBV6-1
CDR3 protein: CASSVQGATGELFF
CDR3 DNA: TGTGCCAGCAGCGTACAGGGGGCGACCGGGGAGCTGTTTTTT

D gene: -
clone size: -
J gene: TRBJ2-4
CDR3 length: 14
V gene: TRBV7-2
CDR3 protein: CASSLVVLKGIQYF
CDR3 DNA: TGTGCCAGCAGCTTAGTAGTCCTTAAGGGCATTCAGTACTTC

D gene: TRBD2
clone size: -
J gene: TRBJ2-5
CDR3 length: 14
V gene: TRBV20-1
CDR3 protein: CSASLAGSQETQYF
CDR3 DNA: TGCAGTGCTAGTCTAGCGGGGAGCCAAGAGACCCAGTACTTC

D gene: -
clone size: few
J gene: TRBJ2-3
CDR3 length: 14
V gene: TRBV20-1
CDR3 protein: CSATTPGLTDTQYF
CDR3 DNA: TGCAGTGCTACCACACCGGGACTCACAGATACGCAGTATTTT

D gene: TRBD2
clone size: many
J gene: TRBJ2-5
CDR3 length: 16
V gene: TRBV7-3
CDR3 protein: CASSPGWGGAQETQYF
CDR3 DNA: TGTGCCAGCAGCCCAGGTTGGGGAGGGGCCCAAGAGACCCAGTACTTC

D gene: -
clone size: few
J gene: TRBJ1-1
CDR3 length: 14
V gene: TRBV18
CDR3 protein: CASSSSGGNTEAFF
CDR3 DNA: TGTGCCAGCTCGTCCTCCGGGGGGAACACTGAAGCTTTCTTT

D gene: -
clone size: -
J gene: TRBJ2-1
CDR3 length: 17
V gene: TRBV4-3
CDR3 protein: CASSQEKSDIGYNEQFF
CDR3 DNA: TGCGCCAGCAGCCAAGAAAAGAGTGACATTGGCTACAATGAGCAGTTCTTC